The source of this T cell receptor beta chain is a study of blood T cell repertoires in COVID-19 (dated by TCRdb to about 2020). For the study in its entirety: Collaborator samples came from the United States, Italy and Spain and covered acute and convalescent phases of COVID-19. The sample metadata nearly always contained a de-identified subject ID, COVID-19 status, age in years and sex. The samples were drawn from the first 160 participants of the ongoing ImmuneRACE study and from some 1,300 subjects provided by 6 global collaborators. The repertoires were made available in a free public database intended to serve as a resource for research on the immune response to SARS-CoV-2. The dataset comprised deeply sampled blood TCRbeta repertoires from subjects exposed to, actively infected with, or recovered from COVID-19. The prospective study material was composed of cDNA or gDNA derived from T cells, B-cell-depleted T cells, or PBMCs. Where available, HLA class I and class II types were obtained from metadata supplied by the sample provider rather than from assay-based typing.

The immunoSEQ Assay, a bias-controlled multiplex PCR, was used to amplify TCRbeta CDR3 regions from genomic DNA. From the authors' description of their analysis: Within the assay, amplification of reference gene primers was used to estimate how many nucleated cells each sample contained. Sequence reads were collapsed and filtered to measure the absolute abundance of every unique TCRbeta CDR3 rearrangement. For each sample, productive Simpson clonality was calculated by taking the square root of Simpson's diversity index across productive rearrangements. The immuneACCESS repertoire file appears here via TCRdb, limited to in-frame rearrangements. These files lack a portion of the clones; in checked studies, under half of the deficit traces to unresolved V genes, and the cause of the others is not known. The V and J calls and clone size were taken over from that table, and D and trimming were inferred from the DNA. This sample has 65,000 or so clones in its table, and about 80% of those were observed once. The ten largest clones add up to 3.5% to 4.5% of the sample.

The collaborating institutions used their own protocols to collect whole blood in K2EDTA tubes. For TCRbeta analysis, collaborator samples were shipped as frozen whole blood, as isolated PBMCs, or as DNA extracted from either sample type. The germline V gene encodes CDR1 GTSNPN and CDR2 SVGIG (reference sequence). The V end loses 2 bases and the J end loses 4 bases, and a stretch of 6 bases separates them. The CDR3 numbers 11 residues from cysteine through phenylalanine. The kept DNA is CDR3 alone, 33 bases in frame from the first base. The research as a whole found: Clinical and demographic metadata were provided uncurated, with the amount varying by source and participant.

A note on this clone: Its antigen is still unknown. The record has no base qualities; no much larger clone is one base away.

Sequenced material: peripheral blood. Rearrangement joined TRBV30 to TRBJ2-7, with the D segment identity uncertain. The source of this sequence is a man aged 60-69 years with acute or convalescent COVID-19. The DNA sequence is TGTGCCTGGAGTTTCCGGTACGAGCAGTACTTC. The resulting protein is CAWSFRYEQYF.